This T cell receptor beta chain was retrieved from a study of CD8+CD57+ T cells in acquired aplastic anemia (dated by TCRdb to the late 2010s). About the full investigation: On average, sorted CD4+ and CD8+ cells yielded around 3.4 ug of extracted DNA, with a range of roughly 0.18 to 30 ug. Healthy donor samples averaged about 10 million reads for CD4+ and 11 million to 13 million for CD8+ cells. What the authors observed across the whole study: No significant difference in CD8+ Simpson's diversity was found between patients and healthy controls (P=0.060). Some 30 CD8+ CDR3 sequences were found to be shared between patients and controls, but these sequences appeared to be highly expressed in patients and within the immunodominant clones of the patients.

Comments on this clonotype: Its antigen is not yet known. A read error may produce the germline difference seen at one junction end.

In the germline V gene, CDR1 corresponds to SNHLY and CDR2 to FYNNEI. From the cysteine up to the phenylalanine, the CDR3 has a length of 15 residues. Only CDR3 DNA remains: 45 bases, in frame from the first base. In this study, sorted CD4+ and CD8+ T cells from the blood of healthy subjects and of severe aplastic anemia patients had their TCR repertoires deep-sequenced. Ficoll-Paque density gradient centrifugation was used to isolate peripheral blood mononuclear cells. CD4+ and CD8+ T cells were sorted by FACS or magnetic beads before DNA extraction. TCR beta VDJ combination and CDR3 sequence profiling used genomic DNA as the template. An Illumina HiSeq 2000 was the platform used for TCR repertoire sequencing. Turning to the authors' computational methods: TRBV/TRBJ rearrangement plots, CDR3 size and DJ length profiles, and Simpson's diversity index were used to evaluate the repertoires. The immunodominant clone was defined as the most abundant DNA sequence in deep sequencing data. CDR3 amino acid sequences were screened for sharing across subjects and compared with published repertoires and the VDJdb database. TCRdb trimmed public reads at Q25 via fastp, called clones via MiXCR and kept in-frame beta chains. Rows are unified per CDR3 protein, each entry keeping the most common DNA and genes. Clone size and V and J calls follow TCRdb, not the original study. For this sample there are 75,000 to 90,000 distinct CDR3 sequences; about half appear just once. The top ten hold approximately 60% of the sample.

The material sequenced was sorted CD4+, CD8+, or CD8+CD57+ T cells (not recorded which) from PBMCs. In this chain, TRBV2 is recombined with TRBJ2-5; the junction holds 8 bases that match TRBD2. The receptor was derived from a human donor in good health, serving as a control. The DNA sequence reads TGTGCCAGCAGTTCGAGCGGGGGATTCCAAAAGACCCAGTACTTC. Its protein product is CASSSSGGFQKTQYF. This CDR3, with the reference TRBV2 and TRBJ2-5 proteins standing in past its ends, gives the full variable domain EPEVTQTPSHQVTQMGQEVILRCVPISNHLYFYWYRQILGQKVEFLVSFYNNEISEKSEIFDDQFSVERPDGSNFTLKIRSTKLEDSAMYFCASSSSGGFQKTQYFGPGTRLLVL.